Listed here are 2 T cell receptor beta chains from one sample, sequenced in a study of blood T cells in healthy people across ages. It was with a sample-barcoded 5' primer and a J-beta primer mix that a second PCR of about 6 to 12 cycles was run. TCRdb re-called the 5' RACE reads with MiXCR, one entry per CDR3 protein. The sample has approximately 730,000 distinct CDR3 sequences, about 53% seen once; the top ten hold 40% to 50%. Sequenced sample: blood. These receptors were taken from a man older than 75 in good health.

V and J are TRBV9 and TRBJ2-1; D unclear. The germline V and J ends were trimmed by 4 bases and 5 bases, with 13 bases remaining between them. CDR3 size: 14 residues. The V gene's germline CDR1 is SGDLS and CDR2 YYNGEE. DNA of the CDR3: TGTGCCAGCAGCCACAGCCCCCGGGACAATGAGCAGTTCTTC. Its protein is CASSHSPRDNEQFF.

The rearrangement uses TRBV12-3 or TRBV12-4 and TRBJ1-5; 7 nucleotides line up with TRBD1. The CDR3 spans 14 residues. The V gene end was trimmed by 6 bases and the J gene end by 4 bases; junction bases not matched to a gene: 6. The CDR3 here is CASRGRGGNQPQHF. CDR3 coding DNA: TGTGCCAGCAGGGGCAGGGGGGGGAATCAGCCCCAGCATTTT.